The clone carrying this T cell receptor beta chain was recorded only once. In the original analysis: Estimated nucleated cell counts came from reference gene primer amplification. The assay was immunoSEQ multiplex PCR, and TCRdb's table has in-frame clones only and misses some. V and J calls and clone size are copied from that table; D and trimming were computed from the DNA. The table lists about 260,000 clones, approximately 84% of them singletons, with approximately 1.9% in the top ten. The data were obtained in a study of blood T cell repertoires in COVID-19. About the research overall: Samples representing acute and convalescent COVID-19 were sourced from the United States, Italy and Spain. T cells, B-cell-depleted T cells, or PBMCs provided the cDNA or gDNA that served as material.

Germline CDR1 and CDR2: SGHTA and FQGNSA. Trimming pared 1 base from V and 5 bases from J, leaving 12 bases between. The CDR3 is made up of 15 amino acids. The source is a woman of 80 years or more with acute or convalescent COVID-19. This chain links TRBV7-2 with TRBJ1-3, with D hard to call. Sample: peripheral blood. In DNA, the CDR3 is TGTGCCAGCAGCTTAGGCGGAGGGTTCCGAAACACCATATATTTT. This translates into CASSLGGGFRNTIYF.